Below are 30 T cell receptor beta chains sequenced from a single sample in a study of blood T cell repertoires in COVID-19. Produced via immunoSEQ multiplex PCR; TCRdb's table is partial and in-frame only. The top ten clones hold about 2.1% of a sample with some 390,000 clones, around 87% of them seen once. The sample comprised peripheral blood. These TCRs come from a woman in her sixties or seventies with COVID-19, enrolled during active disease.

In this sample, this clone turned up once. The genes are TRBV5-1 and TRBJ2-7, with D possibly matching TRBD1 (5 bases). There are 15 residues in the CDR3. Germline V gene lookup returns CDR1 SGHRS and CDR2 YFSETQ. V was trimmed by 3 bases and J by 0 bases, leaving 13 bases between them. CDR3 bases: TGCGCCAGCAGCTCTACTTTAGACAGCTCCTACGAGCAGTACTTC. It codes for CASSSTLDSSYEQYF.

The V and J genes are TRBV28 and TRBJ2-7, with D perhaps TRBD1 (5 bases). This CDR3 comprises 15 residues. V was clipped by 6 bases and J by 2 bases, with 17 bases between them. The germline V gene encodes CDR1 MDHEN and CDR2 SYDVKM. In DNA, the CDR3 is TGTGCCAGCAGCCCAGGGAAAAAGCCCCCCTACGAGCAGTACTTC. Amino acid sequence: CASSPGKKPPYEQYF.

The CDR3 reads CASSEGTVNTEAFF. The CDR3 region has the DNA TGTGCCAGTAGTGAGGGCACAGTCAATACTGAAGCTTTCTTT. This chain links TRBV19 with TRBJ1-1; D is uncertain. This CDR3 region has 14 residues. Between the trimmed V and J ends, which lost 5 bases and 5 bases, there was a span of 15 bases. Per germline, CDR1 LNHDA and CDR2 SQIVND (reference sequence). The full variable domain, with the rest looked up from reference TRBV19 and TRBJ1-1, is DGGITQSPKYLFRKEGQNVTLSCEQNLNHDAMYWYRQDPGQGLRLIYYSQIVNDFQKGDIAEGYSVSREKKESFPLTVTSAQKNPTAFYLCASSEGTVNTEAFFGQGTRLTVV.

This clone was counted a single time. The V and J genes are TRBV2 and TRBJ1-2; 9 nucleotides agree with TRBD1. The CDR3 is 13 amino acids. Trimming took 5 bases from V and 6 from J; bases not matched to a gene: 4. Germline V gene data show CDR1 as SNHLY and CDR2 as FYNNEI. The CDR3 DNA follows: TGTGCCAGCAGTTTGACAGGGGGGGATGGCTACACCTTC. Protein: CASSLTGGDGYTF.

The DNA of the CDR3 is TGTGCCAGCAGCTTGACAGTCAATCAGCCCCAGCATTTT. Translating gives CASSLTVNQPQHF. This chain links TRBV11-2 with TRBJ1-5, with a tentative D call TRBD1 (5 bases). Germline V gene lookup returns CDR1 SGHAT and CDR2 FQNNGV. CDR3 length: 13 residues. V dropped 3 bases and J dropped 3 bases, with 6 bases sitting between them. The whole variable domain, remainder taken from reference TRBV11-2 and TRBJ1-5, is EAGVAQSPRYKIIEKRQSVAFWCNPISGHATLYWYQQILGQGPKLLIQFQNNGVVDDSQLPKDRFSAERLKGVDSTLKIQPAKLEDSAVYLCASSLTVNQPQHFGDGTRLSIL.

This clone was detected only once. The V call is TRBV9, the J call TRBJ2-3; 7 bases are a match to TRBD1. CDR1 and CDR2 from the germline V gene are SGDLS and YYNGEE. V was clipped by 3 bases and J by 2 bases; unmatched bases: 12. The CDR3 runs 17 residues. CDR3 bases: TGTGCCAGCAGCGCCCTAGCCGGGACAGAGAACACAGATACGCAGTATTTT. Its protein is CASSALAGTENTDTQYF.

The genes are TRBV28 and TRBJ1-1; 7 nucleotides line up with TRBD1. V trimming: 6 bases; J trimming: 4 bases; junction bases outside the gene matches: 5. The CDR3 is made up of 13 amino acids. CDR1 is MDHEN, CDR2 SYDVKM, per germline. CDR3 in amino acids: CASRLNRGTEAFF. CDR3 DNA sequence: TGTGCCAGCAGACTTAACAGGGGCACTGAAGCTTTCTTT.

The CDR3 DNA sequence: TGCGCCAGCAGGGAGGGTCCCAGCGGGAATTCACCCCTCCACTTT. Its translation: CASREGPSGNSPLHF. The gene calls are TRBV5-1 and TRBJ1-6; D not certain. Between the trimmed V and J ends, which lost 5 bases and 7 bases, there was a span of 16 bases. CDR1 SGHRS and CDR2 YFSETQ come from the germline V gene. This CDR3 spans 15 amino acids.

The V gene is TRBV7-9, the J gene TRBJ2-5; 8 bases line up with TRBD2. The V segment lost 5 bases and the J segment 2 bases; nucleotides outside the gene matches: 4. The CDR3 covers 14 residues. Germline V gives CDR1 SEHNR, CDR2 FQNEAQ (reference sequence). The CDR3 here is CASSQTSAQETQYF. As DNA, the CDR3 is TGTGCCAGCAGCCAGACTAGCGCTCAAGAGACCCAGTACTTC. Full variable domain (outside the CDR3, taken from reference TRBV7-9 and TRBJ2-5): DTGVSQNPRHKITKRGQNVTFRCDPISEHNRLYWYRQTLGQGPEFLTYFQNEAQLEKSRLLSDRFSAERPKGSFSTLEIQRTEQGDSAMYLCASSQTSAQETQYFGPGTRLLVL.

The J gene is TRBJ1-3, the V gene TRBV7-3; 9 bases are a match to TRBD1. This CDR3 has 15 amino acids. With V trimmed by 5 bases and J by 5 bases, 7 bases remained unmatched. The germline V gene has CDR1 SGHTA and CDR2 FQGTGA. In nucleotides, the CDR3 is TGTGCCAGCAGCGCCCAGACAGGGGGGCGAAACACCATATATTTT. Translation gives CASSAQTGGRNTIYF.

This chain connects TRBV18 to TRBJ2-7, with 10 bases aligning to TRBD1. Germline CDR1 reads KGHSH; CDR2 reads LQKENI. CDR3 length: 16 residues. The V segment lost 6 bases and the J segment 0 bases; nucleotides outside the gene matches: 8. Written as DNA, the CDR3 is TGTGCCAGCTCCCGATATAGGACAGGGGGCTCCTACGAGCAGTACTTC. It specifies CASSRYRTGGSYEQYF. Based on the CDR3 plus reference TRBV18 and TRBJ2-7, the full variable domain is NAGVMQNPRHLVRRRGQEARLRCSPMKGHSHVYWYRQLPEEGLKFMVYLQKENIIDESGMPKERFSAEFPKEGPSILRIQQVVRGDSAAYFCASSRYRTGGSYEQYFGPGTRLTVT.

This chain connects TRBV28 to TRBJ1-2; maybe TRBD1 (5 bases). Germline lookup yields CDR1 MDHEN and CDR2 SYDVKM. The V end was cut by 3 bases, the J end by 7 bases, with 15 bases between. The CDR3 is 14 amino acids. The CDR3 DNA follows: TGTGCCAGCAGTTTGGCAGGGATCAGAAGTGGCTACACCTTC. Amino acids: CASSLAGIRSGYTF.

This clone was recorded once. CDR3 protein: CASSRQVGETQYF. CDR3 nucleotide sequence: TGCGCCAGCAGCAGGCAAGTCGGGGAGACCCAGTACTTC. The chain has TRBV5-1 and TRBJ2-5; D is undetermined. V was clipped by 4 bases and J by 5 bases, with 12 bases between them. The CDR3 totals 13 residues. The germline V gene encodes CDR1 SGHRS and CDR2 YFSETQ.

The chain employs TRBV3-1 (or the pseudogene TRBV3-2) and TRBJ1-5, with 7 bases matching TRBD1. The V gene's germline CDR1 is LGHDT and CDR2 YNNKEL (reference sequence). The V and J ends lost 1 base and 2 bases, in that order; junction bases with no gene match: 5. The CDR3 runs to 16 residues. For the CDR3, the DNA is TGTGCCAGCAGCCAAGCCGGGACAGAAGGCAATCAGCCCCAGCATTTT. Amino acid sequence: CASSQAGTEGNQPQHF.

J is TRBJ1-6 and V is TRBV11-2; D is undetermined. The germline V gene encodes CDR1 SGHAT and CDR2 FQNNGV. V lost 5 bases and J 9 bases, leaving 14 bases between the germline ends. This CDR3 is 14 amino acids long. Here the CDR3 reads CASSRSLGGSPLHF. The CDR3 DNA reads TGTGCCAGCAGCCGCAGTTTGGGAGGTTCACCCCTCCACTTT.

This chain links TRBV4-2 with TRBJ2-1; 9 nucleotides line up with TRBD2. The trim removed 4 bases at V and 5 bases at J, leaving 12 bases unmatched. CDR3 length: 17 residues. CDR1 is LGHNA and CDR2 is YNFKEQ in the germline V gene. DNA of the CDR3: TGTGCCAGCAGCCCTTTGGCGGGGGGGCTAGGAAACAATGAGCAGTTCTTC. Translating it yields CASSPLAGGLGNNEQFF.

The chain has TRBV7-3 and TRBJ2-7; the D gene is possibly TRBD2 (6 bases). The CDR3 extends over 14 amino acids. Trimming left V 2 bases short and J 4 bases short, with 12 bases between. Germline V lookup: CDR1 SGHTA, CDR2 FQGTGA. CDR3 bases: TGTGCCAGCAGCTTACAGGGAGGTCAGTACGAGCAGTACTTC. Protein product: CASSLQGGQYEQYF.

The table lists this clone with a few counts. The CDR3 sequence is CASSLVGDYEQYF. The CDR3 DNA follows: TGCGCCAGCAGCTTGGTAGGGGATTACGAGCAGTACTTC. The chain has TRBV5-1 and TRBJ2-7; D perhaps matches TRBD1 (5 bases). CDR1 is SGHRS, CDR2 YFSETQ, per germline. Trimming took off 0 bases at V and 4 bases at J, with 8 bases between the two ends. The CDR3 covers 13 residues.

The chain is built from TRBV6-2 or TRBV6-3 and TRBJ1-1; no clear D. Trimming took 2 bases from V and 1 from J, leaving 17 bases between them. This CDR3 is 17 amino acids long. Germline V gene lookup returns CDR1 MNHEY and CDR2 SVGEGT. CDR3 in DNA: TGTGCCAGCAGTTACGTTAAGGGTACGGGAGGGAACACTGAAGCTTTCTTT. Amino acid sequence: CASSYVKGTGGNTEAFF.

This clone was picked up a small number of times. The chain recombines TRBV7-2 with TRBJ2-3; 8 bases align to TRBD2. The V gene end was trimmed by 4 bases and the J gene end by 4 bases; junction bases not matched to a gene: 4. This CDR3 region has 14 residues. Looked up from germline, CDR1 is SGHTA and CDR2 is FQGNSA. DNA of the CDR3: TGTGCCAGCAGCTCCGGGGGGGCCCCAGATACGCAGTATTTT. Translation: CASSSGGAPDTQYF.

This chain connects TRBV3-1 (or the pseudogene TRBV3-2) to TRBJ2-7, with a tentative D call TRBD2 (5 bases). Trimming cost V 3 bases and J 2 bases, with 14 bases left between them. This CDR3 spans 15 amino acids. The V gene's germline CDR1 is LGHDT and CDR2 YNNKEL (reference sequence). The CDR3 loop reads CASSHGFPGAYEQYF. The DNA of the CDR3 is TGTGCCAGCAGCCATGGATTTCCCGGGGCCTACGAGCAGTACTTC.

This rearrangement joins TRBV27 to TRBJ1-1; a possible D gene is TRBD1 (6 bases). This CDR3 is 14 amino acids long. CDR1 is MNHEY, CDR2 SMNVEV, per germline (reference sequence). V dropped 7 bases and J dropped 1 base, with 13 bases sitting between them. DNA for the CDR3: TGTGCCAGCACCAAAACCAGGGGGAACACTGAAGCTTTCTTT. This translates into CASTKTRGNTEAFF.

The chain couples TRBV27 to TRBJ2-2, with a weak D call TRBD2 (6 bases). CDR1 is MNHEY and CDR2 is SMNVEV in the germline V gene (reference sequence). This CDR3 has 14 amino acids. With 6 bases removed from V and 5 bases from J, the gap between germline ends came to 13 bases. The DNA of the CDR3 is TGTGCCAGCAGCCGGGACTTGGCGACCGGGGAGCTGTTTTTT. The encoded protein is CASSRDLATGELFF.

The chain uses TRBV6-5 and TRBJ2-7; D is perhaps TRBD1 (7 bases). Trimming pared 6 bases from V and 3 bases from J, leaving 12 bases between. Per the germline V gene, CDR1 is MNHEY and CDR2 is SVGAGI. The CDR3 is made up of 13 amino acids. The CDR3 region is CASRRDSYYEQYF. In nucleotides, the CDR3 is TGTGCCAGCAGGCGGGACAGTTACTACGAGCAGTACTTC.

The chain has TRBV19 and TRBJ1-2; 8 nucleotides agree with TRBD1. Germline values: CDR1 LNHDA, CDR2 SQIVND (reference sequence). V trimming: 3 bases; J trimming: 10 bases; junction bases outside the gene matches: 7. The CDR3 totals 13 residues. The chain's CDR3 is CASSISGGDLYTF. Written as DNA, the CDR3 is TGTGCCAGTAGTATCTCAGGGGGCGATCTCTACACCTTC. Variable domain in full (rest from reference TRBV19 and TRBJ1-2): DGGITQSPKYLFRKEGQNVTLSCEQNLNHDAMYWYRQDPGQGLRLIYYSQIVNDFQKGDIAEGYSVSREKKESFPLTVTSAQKNPTAFYLCASSISGGDLYTFGSGTRLTVV.

The chain has TRBV20-1 and TRBJ1-6; D gene ambiguous. The ends were cut back, 3 bases at V and 7 bases at J, with 13 bases in the middle. This CDR3 spans 14 amino acids. Germline V gene lookup returns CDR1 DFQATT and CDR2 SNEGSKA (reference sequence). CDR3 in DNA: TGCAGTGCTAGTCGATACCCAGTGAATTCACCCCTCCACTTT. Translation: CSASRYPVNSPLHF.

The CDR3: CAWRDRGSLYGYTF. CDR3 sequence (DNA): TGTGCCTGGAGGGACAGGGGGTCCCTCTATGGCTACACCTTC. The gene calls are TRBV30 and TRBJ1-2; 10 nucleotides align to TRBD1. The germline V gene has CDR1 GTSNPN and CDR2 SVGIG (reference sequence). The ends lost 3 bases at V and 4 bases at J; junction bases unmatched: 5. The length of the CDR3 is 14 residues.

This rearrangement joins TRBV7-2 to TRBJ1-5; no firm D call. The V gene lost 2 bases and the J gene lost 5 bases, with 7 bases spanning the gap. The germline CDR1 and CDR2 sequences are SGHTA and FQGNSA. The CDR3 has 13 residues. DNA of the CDR3: TGTGCCAGCAGCTTAATTACGGATCAGCCCCAGCATTTT. This translates into CASSLITDQPQHF. Full variable domain (rest looked up from reference TRBV7-2 and TRBJ1-5): GAGVSQSPSNKVTEKGKDVELRCDPISGHTALYWYRQSLGQGLEFLIYFQGNSAPDKSGLPSDRFSAERTGGSVSTLTIQRTQQEDSAVYLCASSLITDQPQHFGDGTRLSIL.

V and J are TRBV18 and TRBJ1-1; tentative D call: TRBD1 (6 bases). Germline values: CDR1 KGHSH, CDR2 LQKENI. The CDR3 consists of 14 residues. The ends were cut back, 2 bases at V and 8 bases at J, with 15 bases in the middle. The CDR3 DNA follows: TGTGCCAGCTCACCAGAGGGGGGGCGGACAGAAGCTTTCTTT. Translating it yields CASSPEGGRTEAFF.

The chain uses TRBV11-3 and TRBJ2-5; the match to TRBD1 covers 12 bases. The CDR3 is 14 residues long. CDR1 is SGHNT and CDR2 is YENEEA in the germline V gene. With 5 bases clipped from V and 4 bases from J, the junction kept 2 bases outside the gene matches. This CDR3 reads CASSPGQGAETQYF. In DNA, the CDR3 is TGTGCCAGCAGCCCGGGACAGGGGGCAGAGACCCAGTACTTC. Based on the CDR3 plus reference TRBV11-3 and TRBJ2-5, the full variable domain is EAGVVQSPRYKIIEKKQPVAFWCNPISGHNTLYWYLQNLGQGPELLIRYENEEAVDDSQLPKDRFSAERLKGVDSTLKIQPAELGDSAVYLCASSPGQGAETQYFGPGTRLLVL.